One sample yielded the 17 T cell receptor beta chains listed below, sequenced in a study of cytomegalovirus exposure and HLA in healthy donors. The PCR contained 60 Vbeta and 13 Jbeta primers. Clones were read by immunoSEQ multiplex PCR, and TCRdb kept only the in-frame ones, dropping some. This sample has roughly 140,000 clones; around 80% occur once, and the top ten carry 1.2%. The specimen was PBMCs. Receptor source: a female donor in good health and CMV-seronegative.

The V and J genes are TRBV11-2 and TRBJ2-5; TRBD2 is a possible D gene (6 bases). The CDR3 loop spans 13 amino acids. Germline V gene lookup returns CDR1 SGHAT and CDR2 FQNNGV. Between the trimmed V and J ends, which lost 5 bases and 5 bases, there was a span of 12 bases. CDR3 DNA sequence: TGTGCCAGCAGCATAGGGGAGGCGGAGACCCAGTACTTC. Translation: CASSIGEAETQYF.

V and J are TRBV7-9 and TRBJ2-7, with D perhaps matching TRBD1 (6 bases). Looked up from germline, CDR1 is SEHNR and CDR2 is FQNEAQ (reference sequence). V lost 8 bases and J 6 bases, leaving 20 bases between the germline ends. The CDR3 is made up of 14 amino acids. As DNA, the CDR3 is TGTGCCAGCGCCGGGATACAGGGACCGGCCGAGCAGTACTTC. It codes for CASAGIQGPAEQYF.

The chain is built from TRBV9 and TRBJ2-7, with D unclear. Trimming left V 5 bases short and J 4 bases short, with 16 bases between. Germline V lookup: CDR1 SGDLS, CDR2 YYNGEE. The CDR3 consists of 14 residues. CDR3 in DNA: TGTGCCAGCAGTCCTGCGAGAGATTGGTACGAGCAGTACTTC. Its protein product is CASSPARDWYEQYF. Full variable domain (rest looked up from reference TRBV9 and TRBJ2-7): DSGVTQTPKHLITATGQRVTLRCSPRSGDLSVYWYQQSLDQGLQFLIQYYNGEERAKGNILERFSAQQFPDLHSELNLSSLELGDSALYFCASSPARDWYEQYFGPGTRLTVT.

The rearrangement joins TRBV4-1 to TRBJ1-5; perhaps TRBD1 as D (6 bases). Germline V gene sequence: CDR1 MGHRA, CDR2 YSYEKL. Trimming removed 0 bases at V and 3 bases at J, with 9 bases between. This CDR3 has 15 amino acids. CDR3 amino acids: CASSQEGQHNQPQHF. CDR3 DNA: TGCGCCAGCAGCCAAGAAGGACAGCACAATCAGCCCCAGCATTTT.

This chain connects TRBV5-4 to TRBJ2-4; 7 nucleotides match TRBD1. V lost 4 bases, J lost 7 bases, and 14 bases stayed unmatched. Germline lookup yields CDR1 SGHNT and CDR2 YYREEE (reference sequence). The CDR3 is 16 amino acids. The CDR3 bases are TGTGCCAGCAGCCCCCGACAGGGCCTCGCTCCGAACATTCAGTACTTC. Residues: CASSPRQGLAPNIQYF.

The V and J genes are TRBV2 and TRBJ1-5, with D uncertain. CDR1 is SNHLY, CDR2 FYNNEI, per germline. The CDR3 spans 13 residues. Trimming removed 7 bases at V and 6 bases at J, with 13 bases between. The DNA of the CDR3 is TGTGCCAGCAACGGAGGGTCTGGTCAGCCCCAGCATTTT. Its protein is CASNGGSGQPQHF.

This sequence joins TRBV30 and TRBJ2-1; 11 nucleotides line up with TRBD2. The germline V gene has CDR1 GTSNPN and CDR2 SVGIG (reference sequence). Trimming took 2 bases from V and 7 from J; bases not matched to a gene: 13. This CDR3 is 17 amino acids long. The CDR3 bases are TGTGCCTGGAGTCGCGATACAATAGCGGGAGGGCCGAATGAGCAGTTCTTC. Encoded protein: CAWSRDTIAGGPNEQFF.

The rearrangement joins TRBV19 to TRBJ1-5, with D unclear. This CDR3 is built from 14 residues. Germline V CDR1 and CDR2: LNHDA, SQIVND (reference sequence). V lost 5 bases, J lost 3 bases, and 11 bases lay in between. CDR3 amino acids: CASSLGLFNQPQHF. In DNA, the CDR3 is TGTGCCAGTAGTCTCGGACTGTTCAATCAGCCCCAGCATTTT. Looking up the rest from reference TRBV19 and TRBJ1-5 gives the full variable domain: DGGITQSPKYLFRKEGQNVTLSCEQNLNHDAMYWYRQDPGQGLRLIYYSQIVNDFQKGDIAEGYSVSREKKESFPLTVTSAQKNPTAFYLCASSLGLFNQPQHFGDGTRLSIL.

The gene calls are TRBV2 and TRBJ1-5, with D unclear. The V end was cut by 1 base, the J end by 4 bases, with 8 bases between. Germline-derived CDR1 and CDR2 are SNHLY and FYNNEI. This CDR3 comprises 14 residues. The CDR3 DNA sequence: TGTGCCAGCAGTGAAGATGGAGGGAATCAGCCCCAGCATTTT. Its protein product is CASSEDGGNQPQHF. Based on the CDR3 plus reference TRBV2 and TRBJ1-5, the full variable domain is EPEVTQTPSHQVTQMGQEVILRCVPISNHLYFYWYRQILGQKVEFLVSFYNNEISEKSEIFDDQFSVERPDGSNFTLKIRSTKLEDSAMYFCASSEDGGNQPQHFGDGTRLSIL.

The chain joins TRBV18 to TRBJ2-1, with TRBD2 identical over 10 bases. Germline lookup yields CDR1 KGHSH and CDR2 LQKENI. V shed 4 bases, J shed 6 bases, and the junction held 12 bases outside the gene matches. This CDR3 spans 17 amino acids. DNA of the CDR3: TGTGCCAGCTCACTACAAGGGCTAGCGGGAGTACTCAATGAGCAGTTCTTC. This encodes CASSLQGLAGVLNEQFF.

The chain combines TRBV5-6 with TRBJ2-7, with a possible D match to TRBD2 (5 bases). The V gene's germline CDR1 is SGHDT and CDR2 YYEEEE. Deletions cut 4 bases from V and 2 bases from J, with 10 bases between. The CDR3 runs to 13 residues. CDR3 residues: CASSQDLTYEQYF. Written as DNA, the CDR3 is TGTGCCAGCAGCCAGGACTTGACCTACGAGCAGTACTTC.

The genes are TRBV4-1 and TRBJ2-5; 7 nucleotides agree with TRBD2. CDR1 is MGHRA and CDR2 is YSYEKL in the germline V gene. The CDR3 covers 14 residues. J gave up 4 bases and V 4 bases, and 6 bases lay outside the gene matches. In DNA, the CDR3 is TGCGCCAGCAGCCCCCTAGGGGAGGGAGAGACCCAGTACTTC. It yields the protein CASSPLGEGETQYF.

CDR3 DNA: TGTGCCAGCAGTTACTCGATTAACTCTAATACGCAGTATTTT. The encoded protein is CASSYSINSNTQYF. The chain links TRBV6-5 to TRBJ2-3; D is undetermined. V dropped 0 bases and J dropped 7 bases, with 11 bases sitting between them. CDR1 and CDR2 from the germline V gene are MNHEY and SVGAGI. The CDR3 contains 14 residues.

V and J are TRBV6-1 and TRBJ1-1, with 9 positions matching TRBD1. Germline V CDR1 and CDR2: MNHNS, SASEGT. V was clipped by 5 bases and J by 4 bases; unmatched bases: 8. This CDR3 is built from 15 residues. CDR3 sequence (DNA): TGTGCCAGCAGTCCACCACTGACAGGGGGCACTGAAGCTTTCTTT. The encoded protein is CASSPPLTGGTEAFF.

For this clone: A read error may produce the germline difference seen at one junction end. This CDR3 is also generated by other DNA sequences in the sample. The CDR3 reads CASSLVGPSYNEQFF. The CDR3 DNA reads TGTGCCAGCAGCCTTGTGGGGCCATCCTACAACGAGCAGTTCTTC. V is TRBV6-5 and J is TRBJ2-1; weak D call: TRBD1 (5 bases). The CDR3 loop spans 15 amino acids. Germline CDR1 MNHEY, CDR2 SVGAGI.

The chain carries TRBV7-8 and TRBJ1-4, with TRBD1 as a possible D gene (5 bases). This CDR3 has 15 residues. Germline V lookup: CDR1 SGHVS, CDR2 FQNEAQ. Deletions cut 1 base from V and 7 bases from J, with 13 bases between. CDR3 DNA: TGTGCCAGCAGCTTAGAAGGGATTAGGGGTGAAAAACTGTTTTTT. This sequence encodes CASSLEGIRGEKLFF.

CDR3 nucleotide sequence: TGTGCCAGCAGTTTAAGAAGGACTAGCGGGTATGATGAGCAGTTCTTC. It is translated as CASSLRRTSGYDEQFF. The chain joins TRBV27 to TRBJ2-1; 11 bases match TRBD2. The CDR3 loop spans 16 amino acids. The V segment lost 2 bases and the J segment 8 bases; nucleotides outside the gene matches: 8. The germline V gene has CDR1 MNHEY and CDR2 SMNVEV (reference sequence).